The rows below give T cell receptor beta chains drawn from one sample of a study of OX40 agonist ivuxolimab in advanced cancers. Data came from immunoSEQ multiplex PCR; TCRdb stores just in-frame clones and leaves some out. Here the sample spans 45,000 or so clones, around 90% being singletons. This specimen was CD4+ or CD8+ T cells sorted from blood, taken in a trial of the OX40 agonist ivuxolimab. The origin of the receptors is an adult with an advanced solid tumor such as melanoma, head and neck, liver or kidney cancer. The CDR3 runs from the conserved cysteine through the conserved F or W. The order of the fields is D gene, J gene, V gene, clone size, CDR3 protein, CDR3 DNA. A D gene is named only where the DNA matches it firmly. Clone size appears in some rows only: once, few, many, or a class for an expanded clone.

NA,TRBJ1-4,TRBV6-5,medium-sized,CASSLMGEEKLFF,TGTGCCAGCAGCCTAATGGGGGAGGAAAAACTGTTTTTT
NA,TRBJ1-2,TRBV11-2,NA,CASSLGFRDNGYTF,TGTGCCAGCAGCTTAGGGTTCCGGGACAATGGCTACACCTTC
TRBD2,TRBJ2-5,TRBV15,NA,CATSRGTGGPETQYF,TGTGCCACCAGCAGAGGAACGGGGGGGCCGGAGACCCAGTACTTC
TRBD1,TRBJ1-2,TRBV5-4,once,CASSLGQGAYGYTF,TGTGCCAGCAGCTTGGGACAGGGGGCCTATGGCTACACCTTC
NA,TRBJ1-2,TRBV27,NA,CASSHQGSNGYTF,TGTGCCAGCAGTCACCAGGGATCGAATGGCTACACCTTC
TRBD1,TRBJ2-1,TRBV29-1,NA,CSVGGRGSYNEQFF,TGCAGCGTTGGTGGCAGGGGGTCTTACAATGAGCAGTTCTTC
NA,TRBJ1-2,TRBV4-1,NA,CASSQDGSFYGYTF,TGCGCCAGCAGCCAAGACGGCAGTTTTTATGGCTACACCTTC
NA,TRBJ2-1,TRBV12-2,NA,CASRLKGQYRDEQFF,TGTGCAAGTCGCTTGAAGGGACAGTATAGGGATGAGCAGTTCTTC
NA,TRBJ2-7,TRBV4-1,NA,CASSQVDSPNYEQYF,TGCGCCAGCAGCCAAGTTGACAGTCCTAACTACGAGCAGTACTTT
NA,TRBJ1-2,TRBV2,NA,CATYHSSGYTF,TGTGCCACCTACCATTCTAGTGGCTACACCTTC
NA,TRBJ2-2,TRBV9,NA,CASSVGGLGELFF,TGTGCCAGCAGCGTAGGCGGCCTCGGGGAGCTGTTTTTT
NA,TRBJ2-2,TRBV5-3,NA,CARSKATGSNPSCPRNTGELFF,TGTGCCAGAAGCAAAGCAACAGGGTCAAATCCTTCTTGTCCGCGGAACACCGGGGAGCTGTTTTTT
TRBD1,TRBJ1-2,TRBV11-2,NA,CASSPDRGYGYTF,TGTGCCAGCAGCCCCGACAGGGGCTATGGCTACACCTTC
NA,TRBJ2-7,TRBV9,NA,CASSGGPNYEQYF,TGTGCCAGCAGCGGGGGACCCAACTACGAGCAGTACTTC
NA,TRBJ2-7,TRBV7-9,NA,CASSLGVRDEQYF,TGTGCCAGCAGCTTGGGGGTTAGGGACGAGCAGTACTTC
NA,TRBJ2-6,TRBV19,NA,CASSTPILTGHGANVLTF,TGTGCCAGTAGTACCCCCATCCTTACAGGGCATGGGGCCAACGTCCTGACTTTC
NA,TRBJ2-7,TRBV11-2,once,CASSFGQGGTYEQYF,TGTGCCAGCAGTTTCGGTCAGGGTGGAACCTACGAGCAGTACTTC
NA,TRBJ1-2,TRBV9,NA,CASSGKPSDTDRAAFYGYTF,TGTGCCAGCAGCGGGAAACCATCGGATACAGACAGAGCCGCATTCTATGGCTACACCTTC
TRBD1,TRBJ1-2,TRBV12-5,NA,CASGLVPSRPPRDRRGGYTF,TGTGCTAGTGGTTTGGTCCCCTCGCGCCCGCCCCGGGACAGGCGCGGCGGCTACACCTTC
TRBD2,TRBJ2-7,TRBV7-9,NA,CASSPRLAGGSHEQYF,TGTGCCAGCAGCCCTCGACTAGCGGGAGGGTCCCACGAGCAGTACTTC
NA,TRBJ1-4,TRBV6-5,NA,CASSYTSTSEKLFF,TGTGCCAGCAGTTACACCAGTACCAGTGAAAAACTGTTTTTT
NA,TRBJ1-1,TRBV7-6,NA,CASSLTTVNTEAFF,TGTGCCAGCAGCTTAACAACCGTAAACACTGAAGCTTTCTTT
NA,TRBJ2-7,TRBV27,NA,CASSLTTTAEQYF,TGTGCCAGCAGTTTAACTACGACGGCCGAGCAGTACTTC
TRBD2,TRBJ2-5,TRBV6-4,NA,CASSDSASGGQETQYF,TGTGCCAGCAGTGACTCGGCTAGCGGGGGGCAAGAGACCCAGTACTTC
NA,TRBJ1-2,TRBV13,NA,CASSLGRATGPYGYTF,TGTGCCAGCAGCCTCGGCCGGGCCACTGGCCCCTATGGCTACACCTTC
TRBD2,TRBJ2-1,TRBV19,NA,CASSGLGAAEQFF,TGTGCCAGCTCCGGACTAGGGGCCGCTGAGCAGTTCTTC
NA,TRBJ2-1,TRBV2,NA,CASSELPGVGYNEQFF,TGTGCCAGCAGTGAACTCCCAGGGGTTGGCTACAATGAGCAGTTCTTC
NA,TRBJ2-2,TRBV30,NA,CAWSQLNTGELFF,TGTGCCTGGAGTCAGCTTAACACCGGGGAGCTGTTTTTT
NA,TRBJ1-1,TRBV9,NA,CASSVEGEVNTEAFF,TGTGCCAGCAGCGTAGAGGGAGAGGTGAACACTGAAGCTTTCTTT